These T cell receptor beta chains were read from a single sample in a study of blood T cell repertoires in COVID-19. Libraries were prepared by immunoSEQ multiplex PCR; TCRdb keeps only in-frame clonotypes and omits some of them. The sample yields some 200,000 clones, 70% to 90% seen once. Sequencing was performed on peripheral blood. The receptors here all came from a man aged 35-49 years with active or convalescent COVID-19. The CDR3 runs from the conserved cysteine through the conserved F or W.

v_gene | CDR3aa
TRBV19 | CASHLTGGLGNEQFF
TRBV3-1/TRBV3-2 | CASSGGRGYTF
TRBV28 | CASSPQGGYTF
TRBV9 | CASSPKLAGGWYEQFF
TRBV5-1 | CASSPGQWNEKLFF
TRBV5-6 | CASSLAQAGRNQPQHF
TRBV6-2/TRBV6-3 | CASSRPGHILDIQYF
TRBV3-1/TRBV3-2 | CAGKGGDIAKNIQYF
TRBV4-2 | CASSQARAGQGTYEQYF
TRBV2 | CASSEAIREGTYEQYF
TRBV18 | CASSPPSGFDYGYTF
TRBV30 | CAWSVLTGHSYGYTF
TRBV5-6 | CASSLVSSYNSPLHF
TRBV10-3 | CATTGGGVGNQPQHF
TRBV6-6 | CASSPSGDRGPSPLHF
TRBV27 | CASSHSTYEQYF
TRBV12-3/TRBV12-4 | CASSPGLDTQYF